Here is one TCR beta chain with its context. The CDR3 runs 12 residues. Germline V CDR1 and CDR2: LNHDA, SQIVND (reference sequence). The ends were cut back, 5 bases at V and 6 bases at J, with 8 bases in the middle. This entry belongs to a study of blood T cell repertoires in COVID-19. For the study at large: COVID-19 samples from acute and convalescent phases originated in the United States, Italy and Spain. The analysed material was cDNA or gDNA that came from T cells, B-cell-depleted T cells, or PBMCs.

In the study's own analysis: The assay estimated nucleated cells by amplifying reference gene primers. Sequencing was performed with immunoSEQ multiplex PCR; in TCRdb, only in-frame clones are kept and a portion is missing. Clone size and V and J calls were adopted from that table, with D and trimming inferred from the DNA. The sample has over 150,000 clones, roughly four fifths seen once. This receptor was obtained from a man aged 70-80 years with active or convalescent COVID-19. The chain employs TRBV19 and TRBJ2-1; D is unresolved. Sequencing was done on a sample of peripheral blood. CDR3 DNA: TGTGCCAGTAGTCCCGAGTCCAATGAGCAGTTCTTC. Amino acid sequence: CASSPESNEQFF.